Listed here are 18 T cell receptor beta chains from one sample, sequenced in a study of sequential checkpoint blockade in melanoma. Treatment noted: randomized to nivolumab then ipilimumab (arm A) or the reverse (arm B). Sequenced by immunoSEQ multiplex PCR; TCRdb stores in-frame clones only, minus some. The data show about 4,700 clones, around 75% seen once. Source: CD8+ T cells sorted from blood (inferred from file names), taken from a patient given nivolumab and ipilimumab in sequence. The source is a human patient with melanoma. Some clones in this sample may be carry-over from other donors' samples.

Concerning this clone: Other DNA sequences in the sample encode the same CDR3. The CDR3 coding sequence is TGTGCCAGCAGCTTGGATGGGGGCCGGCATGGAAACACCATATATTTT. Protein: CASSLDGGRHGNTIYF. The gene calls are TRBV5-6 and TRBJ1-3, with D perhaps matching TRBD1 (6 bases). The ends were cut back, 0 bases at V and 3 bases at J, with 13 bases in the middle. CDR1 and CDR2 (germline): SGHDT, YYEEEE. There are 16 residues in the CDR3.

The chain recombines TRBV21-1 with TRBJ1-4; TRBD1, the D gene given by the table, was not confirmed from the DNA. TRBV21-1 constitutes a pseudogene. The CDR3 is 16 amino acids. The CDR3 DNA reads TGTGCCAGCAGCAGCCGTGACAGGGGGCGAGGGGAAAAACTGTTTTTT. Translating it yields CASSSRDRGRGEKLFF.

The J gene is TRBJ2-7, the V gene TRBV29-1; D is uncertain. Trimming left V 6 bases short and J 0 bases short, with 12 bases between. Germline V lookup: CDR1 SQVTM, CDR2 ANQGSEA. The CDR3 contains 13 residues. This CDR3 is CSVTPPSSYEQYF. Written as DNA, the CDR3 is TGCAGCGTCACGCCCCCCAGCTCCTACGAGCAGTACTTC.

The rearrangement uses TRBV28 and TRBJ2-7; maybe TRBD1 (5 bases). Germline lookup yields CDR1 MDHEN and CDR2 SYDVKM. This CDR3 has 14 residues. With 6 bases removed from V and 5 bases from J, the gap between germline ends came to 17 bases. CDR3 amino acids: CASSLRATGHEQYF. DNA for the CDR3: TGTGCCAGCAGCTTAAGGGCCACAGGCCACGAGCAGTACTTC.

The chain employs TRBV18 and TRBJ1-5; no clear D. The CDR3 covers 15 residues. Germline CDR1 KGHSH, CDR2 LQKENI. V was clipped by 6 bases and J by 0 bases, with 12 bases between them. The chain's CDR3 is CASSLAAYSNQPQHF. The CDR3 DNA is TGTGCCAGCTCTCTAGCCGCTTATAGCAATCAGCCCCAGCATTTT.

The rearrangement links TRBV27 to TRBJ1-6; D is unclear. Germline CDR1 reads MNHEY; CDR2 reads SMNVEV (reference sequence). The ends were cut back, 5 bases at V and 4 bases at J, with 3 bases in the middle. This CDR3 region has 12 residues. The CDR3 loop reads CASSLYNSPLHF. The CDR3 bases are TGTGCCAGCAGTCTTTATAATTCACCCCTCCACTTT.

In its sample, this clone was seen once. CDR3 DNA: TGTGCCACCAGCAGCGGGGACAGGGTGTTCTATGGCTACACCTTC. Its translation: CATSSGDRVFYGYTF. The V gene is TRBV15, the J gene TRBJ1-2; 9 bases are a match to TRBD1. Germline V lookup: CDR1 LNHNV, CDR2 YYDKDF (reference sequence). This CDR3 comprises 15 residues. V lost 3 bases, J lost 4 bases, and 6 bases stayed unmatched.

The chain joins TRBV7-8 to TRBJ1-1; TRBD1 might be the D (5 bases). Germline CDR1 is SGHVS and CDR2 is FQNEAQ. The germline V and J ends were trimmed by 1 base and 1 base, with 7 bases remaining between them. This CDR3 is 14 amino acids long. The CDR3 bases are TGTGCCAGCAGCTTAGGGACACCGAACACTGAAGCTTTCTTT. It is translated as CASSLGTPNTEAFF.

This clone occurred a few times. The chain is built from TRBV5-6 and TRBJ2-7; a possible D gene is TRBD2 (6 bases). This CDR3 comprises 15 residues. Germline loops: CDR1 SGHDT, CDR2 YYEEEE. The V end lost 2 bases, the J end lost 3 bases, and 15 bases lay between the germline ends. CDR3 DNA sequence: TGTGCCAGCAGCTTTCGGGACTGGGGGGACTACGAGCAGTACTTC. It is translated as CASSFRDWGDYEQYF.

The rearrangement uses TRBV5-1 and TRBJ2-7, with TRBD1 matching over 10 bases. Trimming took 4 bases from V and 5 from J; bases not matched to a gene: 9. Germline loops: CDR1 SGHRS, CDR2 YFSETQ. There are 15 residues in the CDR3. The DNA of the CDR3 is TGCGCCAGCAGCCACGAGGGACAGGGGTACCACGAGCAGTACTTC. This gives the protein CASSHEGQGYHEQYF.

The CDR3 region is CASSRFLRDRNNNEQFF. The CDR3 DNA sequence: TGCGCCAGCAGTCGGTTCCTCCGGGACAGGAACAACAATGAGCAGTTCTTC. V is TRBV4-3 and J is TRBJ2-1, with 8 nucleotides matching TRBD1. The junction had 15 bases not matched to a gene; V was cut back by 6 bases and J by 5 bases. The CDR3 loop spans 17 amino acids. CDR1 and CDR2 from the germline V gene are LGHNA and YSLEER.

A remark on this clone: The junction shows a germline mismatch at one end, possibly a read error. V is TRBV9 and J is TRBJ1-1; TRBD1 agrees at 7 bases. CDR3 length: 12 residues. From germline, CDR1 is SGDLS and CDR2 YYNGEE. In DNA form, the CDR3 reads TGTGCCGGCAGCGGGACAGTCACTGAAGCTTTCTTT. It translates to CAGSGTVTEAFF. The full variable domain, with the rest looked up from reference TRBV9 and TRBJ1-1, is DSGVTQTPKHLITATGQRVTLRCSPRSGDLSVYWYQQSLDQGLQFLIQYYNGEERAKGNILERFSAQQFPDLHSELNLSSLELGDSALYFCAGSGTVTEAFFGQGTRLTVV.

The chain has TRBV27 and TRBJ2-7; 10 bases are shared with TRBD2. Trimming at V came to 0 bases and at J to 3 bases, leaving 5 bases not matched to a gene. The CDR3 runs 16 residues. Germline V lookup: CDR1 MNHEY, CDR2 SMNVEV (reference sequence). The CDR3 loop reads CASSLSLASGGYEQYF. CDR3 DNA sequence: TGTGCCAGCAGTTTATCGTTGGCTAGCGGGGGCTACGAGCAGTACTTC.

The chain couples TRBV4-2 to TRBJ2-7; TRBD2 matches 8 bases. The CDR3 is 18 residues long. With 0 bases clipped from V and 0 bases from J, the junction kept 10 bases outside the gene matches. Per germline, CDR1 LGHNA and CDR2 YNFKEQ. The CDR3 nucleotides read TGTGCCAGCAGCCAAGATGGTCTAGCGGGTACCCTCTCCTACGAGCAGTACTTC. Its translation is CASSQDGLAGTLSYEQYF.

This clone is deemed medium-sized. The chain combines TRBV4-3 with TRBJ2-2; 9 bases map to TRBD1. This CDR3 contains 17 residues. Germline CDR1 reads LGHNA; CDR2 reads YSLEER. The V segment lost 0 bases and the J segment 4 bases; nucleotides outside the gene matches: 6. For the CDR3, the DNA is TGCGCCAGCAGCCAAGATCACAGGGGGCTTTCCACCGGGGAGCTGTTTTTT. It encodes CASSQDHRGLSTGELFF.

The chain joins TRBV7-2 to TRBJ1-6; D possibly corresponds to TRBD1 (6 bases). Germline V gene data show CDR1 as SGHTA and CDR2 as FQGNSA. Deletions cut 6 bases from V and 4 bases from J, with 13 bases between. The CDR3 consists of 15 residues. The CDR3 DNA reads TGTGCCAGCAGTGAGGGGGACAATTATAATTCACCCCTCCACTTT. This sequence encodes CASSEGDNYNSPLHF. The full variable domain, rest sourced from reference TRBV7-2 and TRBJ1-6, is GAGVSQSPSNKVTEKGKDVELRCDPISGHTALYWYRQSLGQGLEFLIYFQGNSAPDKSGLPSDRFSAERTGGSVSTLTIQRTQQEDSAVYLCASSEGDNYNSPLHFGNGTRLTVT.

The chain has TRBV9 and TRBJ1-3; weak D call: TRBD1 (6 bases). CDR1 and CDR2 from the germline V gene are SGDLS and YYNGEE. Trimming removed 2 bases from V and 1 base from J, with 7 bases in between. This CDR3 is 14 amino acids long. The CDR3 loop is CASSVGQSGNTIYF. DNA for the CDR3: TGTGCCAGCAGCGTCGGACAGTCTGGAAACACCATATATTTT.

The V gene is TRBV11-2, the J gene TRBJ2-7; 9 bases map to TRBD1. V was clipped by 5 bases and J by 2 bases; unmatched bases: 4. CDR1 and CDR2 from the germline V gene are SGHAT and FQNNGV. The CDR3 covers 14 residues. DNA for the CDR3: TGTGCCAGCAGCCCCGGACAGGGGCCCTACGAGCAGTACTTC. Residues: CASSPGQGPYEQYF.